Included here is one T cell receptor (beta chain) sequence, with context. A single count supports this clone. Its antigen has not been determined. Base qualities are not provided; no much larger clone lies one nucleotide away. These data come from a study of OX40 agonist ivuxolimab in advanced cancers. Regarding the complete study: Ivuxolimab was an agonistic, fully human IgG2 monoclonal antibody directed against OX40 (CD134), a costimulatory receptor. Intravenous ivuxolimab was administered to patients every 2 weeks at six dose levels: 0.01, 0.1, 0.3, 1.5, 3 and 10 mg/kg. Of the approximately 54 dose-escalation patients, hepatocellular carcinoma was present in around 20, melanoma in roughly 15, renal cell carcinoma in 9 and head and neck cancer in 9. A male proportion of approximately 83% and a mean age of approximately 58 years, ranging from 23 to 79, were recorded for the dose-escalation cohort. Patients were allowed to have had prior anti-PD-1, anti-PD-L1 or anti-CTLA-4 therapy, and around 40% of the dose-escalation patients had previously received checkpoint inhibitors. Partial responses were achieved by three dose-escalation patients, of whom one had hepatocellular carcinoma and two had cutaneous melanoma. The purpose of peripheral TCRbeta sequencing was to test whether ivuxolimab changed TCR sequence diversity and led to clonal T-cell expansion. The monotherapy dose-escalation portion (N ≈ 50 patients) of the phase I ivuxolimab trial is reported in the paper.

Patients with a history of autoimmune disease or receiving systemic immunosuppression were excluded from the trial. Peripheral blood for TCR sequencing was drawn from every dose cohort at baseline, at cycle 4 day 1 and at cycle 7 day 1. Samples came from an open-label, multicenter, first-in-human phase I dose-escalation trial of ivuxolimab. The trial enrolled adults with locally advanced or metastatic head and neck squamous cell, hepatocellular, melanoma or renal cell carcinoma. Before TCR sequencing, CD4+ T cells and CD8+ T cells were sorted from peripheral blood as separate populations. Looking up the germline V gene yields CDR1 SGHTA and CDR2 FQGTGA. V and J are trimmed by 5 bases and 1 base, and the gene matches miss 4 bases of the junction. Reading from cysteine to phenylalanine, the CDR3 counts 15 amino acids. Here the CDR3 DNA is all that survives: 45 bases in frame from base 1. To sequence the TCRbeta CDR3 region, genomic DNA was isolated from the sorted cells. The immunoSEQ Assay was used for sequencing of TCRbeta CDR3 regions. TCRdb retrieved this table from immuneACCESS and kept in-frame rearrangements only. Not all clones are present; in checked studies, unresolved V genes account for under half, and no reason is known for the remainder. The sample has tens of thousands of clones on record, just over 85% of them singletons. Clones ranked in the top ten supply around 4.1% of the sample.

Results the study describes overall, beyond this receptor: In partial responders in the 0.1-3.0 mg/kg groups, normalized peripheral clonal expansion was found to be among the lowest, especially among CD8+ T cells. Low levels of normalized T-cell clonal expansion were also shown by some nonresponding patients. After ivuxolimab, expanded clones were on average more numerous among CD8+ T cells than among CD4+ T cells. Clonal expansion of both CD4+ and CD8+ blood T cells was observed from baseline to week 6 at doses 0.1 to 3.0 mg/kg. Antigen specificity was not determined for the clonally expanded peripheral T cells.

The TCR comes from an adult with an advanced solid tumor such as melanoma, head and neck, liver or kidney cancer. The sequence joins TRBV7-3 to TRBJ2-3, and TRBD2 matches 9 of the central bases. Source: CD4+ or CD8+ T cells sorted from blood, taken in a trial of the OX40 agonist ivuxolimab. The nucleotide sequence is given as TGTGCCAGCAGCCCGACTAGCGGAGGCACAGATACGCAGTATTTT. Translated, this gives CASSPTSGGTDTQYF.